This TCR beta chain emerged from a study of identical twins. The CDR3 runs to 12 residues. V dropped 4 bases and J dropped 7 bases, with 10 bases sitting between them. Each CDR3 protein gets one entry after TCRdb re-called the 5' RACE reads with MiXCR. Among 700,000 to 950,000 distinct CDR3 sequences listed, 9% to 15% were seen once. Study findings and constraints: Conclusions relied on cross-sectional statistical analysis, not following the same donors. Surplus twin overlap in beta out-of-frame sequences was less pronounced.

The table lists this clonotype with many counts. The antigen is undetermined. This same sample was also part of a study on yellow fever vaccine responses in identical twins.

Sample: PBMCs. The rearrangement joins TRBV12-3 or TRBV12-4 to TRBJ2-5; the D is unclear. The sequence was collected from a woman under 30 in good health. DNA for the CDR3: TGTGCCAGCAGTTCGGCCGTGGGGACCCAGTACTTC. Protein sequence: CASSSAVGTQYF.